This T cell receptor (beta chain) was sequenced during a study of human T cells and chemical hapten exposure. Each cDNA molecule in the library carried unique molecular identifiers. TCRdb used MiXCR to reprocess the RACE reads, holding one entry per CDR3 protein. The table has tens of thousands of distinct CDR3 sequences, around 11% seen once. Trimming removed 1 base at V and 4 bases at J, with 19 bases between. The length of the CDR3 is 17 residues. Germline CDR1 is SGHDN and CDR2 is FVKESK. Study-wide results and caveats: With patch test score, the counts of PT1 expanded TCRs showed a positive correlation.

This clonotype occurred once. Its antigen is still unknown. Time point given: patch test 1, 2 weeks after DPC sensitization. Treatment: therapeutic diphenylcyclopropenone sensitization with weekly scalp DPC. The starting material, unfractionated whole blood, was used for total RNA extraction. The J gene is TRBJ1-1, the V gene TRBV14; D uncertain. Sequences were derived from whole blood, sampled in connection with sensitization to the hapten diphenylcyclopropenone (DPC). The receptor was derived from a woman between 50 and 59 years old with alopecia areata. Some clones in this sample may be carry-over from other donors' samples. The DNA for the CDR3 is TGTGCCAGCAGCCAAGCGCTATCCCCCCCCTCCGGCACTGAAGCTTTCTTT. Its translation: CASSQALSPPSGTEAFF.